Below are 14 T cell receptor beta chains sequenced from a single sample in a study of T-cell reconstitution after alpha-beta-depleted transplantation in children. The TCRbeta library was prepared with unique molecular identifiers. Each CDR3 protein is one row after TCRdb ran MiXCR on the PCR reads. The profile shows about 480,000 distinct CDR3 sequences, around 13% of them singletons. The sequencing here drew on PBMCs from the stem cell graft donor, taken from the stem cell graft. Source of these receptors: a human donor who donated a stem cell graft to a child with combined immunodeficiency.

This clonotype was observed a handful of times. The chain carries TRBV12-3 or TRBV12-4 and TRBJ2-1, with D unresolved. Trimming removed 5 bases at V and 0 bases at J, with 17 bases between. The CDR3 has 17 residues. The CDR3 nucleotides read TGTGCCAGCAGTACTACAGAAGCCGGATCCTCCTACAATGAGCAGTTCTTC. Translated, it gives CASSTTEAGSSYNEQFF.

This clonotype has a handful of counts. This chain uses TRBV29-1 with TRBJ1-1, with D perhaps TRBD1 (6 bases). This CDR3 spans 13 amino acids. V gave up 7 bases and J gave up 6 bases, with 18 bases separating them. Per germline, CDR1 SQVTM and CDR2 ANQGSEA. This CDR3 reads CSARDTEVAEAFF. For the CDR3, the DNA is TGCAGCGCTAGGGACACTGAAGTGGCTGAAGCTTTCTTT.

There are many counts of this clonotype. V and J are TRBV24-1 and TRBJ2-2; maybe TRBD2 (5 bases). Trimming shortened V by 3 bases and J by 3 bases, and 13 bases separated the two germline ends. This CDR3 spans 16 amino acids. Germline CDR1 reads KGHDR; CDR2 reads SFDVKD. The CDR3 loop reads CATSDPGGPHTGELFF. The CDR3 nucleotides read TGTGCCACCAGTGATCCCGGAGGCCCGCACACCGGGGAGCTGTTTTTT.

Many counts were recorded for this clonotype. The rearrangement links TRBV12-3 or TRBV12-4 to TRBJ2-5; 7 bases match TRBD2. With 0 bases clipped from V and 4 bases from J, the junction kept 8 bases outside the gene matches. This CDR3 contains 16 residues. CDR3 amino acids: CASSLASGNLGETQYF. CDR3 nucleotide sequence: TGTGCCAGCAGTTTAGCCAGCGGGAATTTGGGAGAGACCCAGTACTTC.

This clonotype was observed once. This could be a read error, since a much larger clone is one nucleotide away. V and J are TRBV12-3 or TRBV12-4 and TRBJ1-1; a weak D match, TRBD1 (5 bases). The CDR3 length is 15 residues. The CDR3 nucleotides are TGTGCCAGCACTTTATTGGGACTCAAGAACACTGAAGCTTTCTTT. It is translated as CASTLLGLKNTEAFF.

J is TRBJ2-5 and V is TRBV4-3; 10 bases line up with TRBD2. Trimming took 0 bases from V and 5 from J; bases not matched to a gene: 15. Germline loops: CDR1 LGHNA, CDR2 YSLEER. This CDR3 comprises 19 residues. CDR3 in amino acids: CASSQDSPALAGERETQYF. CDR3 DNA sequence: TGCGCCAGCAGCCAAGATTCCCCCGCCCTAGCGGGAGAAAGGGAGACCCAGTACTTC.

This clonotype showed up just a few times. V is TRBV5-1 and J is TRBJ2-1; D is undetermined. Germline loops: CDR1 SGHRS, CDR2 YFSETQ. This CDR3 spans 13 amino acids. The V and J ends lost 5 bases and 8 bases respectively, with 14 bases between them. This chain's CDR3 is CASRSRNMDEQFF. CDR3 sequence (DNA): TGCGCCAGCAGATCAAGAAACATGGATGAGCAGTTCTTC. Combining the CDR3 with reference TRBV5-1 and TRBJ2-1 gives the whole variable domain KAGVTQTPRYLIKTRGQQVTLSCSPISGHRSVSWYQQTPGQGLQFLFEYFSETQRNKGNFPGRFSGRQFSNSRSEMNVSTLELGDSALYLCASRSRNMDEQFFGPGTRLTVL.

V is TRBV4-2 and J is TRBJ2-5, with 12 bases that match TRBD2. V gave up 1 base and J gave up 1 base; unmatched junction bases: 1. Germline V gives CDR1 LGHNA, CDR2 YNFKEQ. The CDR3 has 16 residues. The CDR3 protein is CASSQASGGVQETQYF. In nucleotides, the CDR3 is TGTGCCAGCAGCCAAGCTAGCGGGGGGGTCCAAGAGACCCAGTACTTC.

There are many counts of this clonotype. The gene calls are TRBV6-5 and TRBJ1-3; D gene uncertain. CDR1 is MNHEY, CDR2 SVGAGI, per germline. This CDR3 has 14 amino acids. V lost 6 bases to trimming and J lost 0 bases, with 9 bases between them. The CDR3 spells CASRVFYSGNTIYF. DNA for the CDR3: TGTGCCAGCAGGGTTTTTTACTCTGGAAACACCATATATTTT.

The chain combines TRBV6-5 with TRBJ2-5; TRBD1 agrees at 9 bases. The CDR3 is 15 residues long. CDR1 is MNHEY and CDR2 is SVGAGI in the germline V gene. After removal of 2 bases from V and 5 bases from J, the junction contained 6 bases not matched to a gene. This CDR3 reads CASSYRTGGRETQYF. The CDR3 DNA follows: TGTGCCAGCAGTTACCGAACAGGGGGCCGGGAGACCCAGTACTTC.

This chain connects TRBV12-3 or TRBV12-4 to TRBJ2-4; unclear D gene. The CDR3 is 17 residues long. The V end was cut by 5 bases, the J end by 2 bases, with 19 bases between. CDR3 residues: CASSRMAYEVSKNIQYF. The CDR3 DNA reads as TGTGCCAGCAGTCGAATGGCCTACGAGGTCTCCAAAAACATTCAGTACTTC.

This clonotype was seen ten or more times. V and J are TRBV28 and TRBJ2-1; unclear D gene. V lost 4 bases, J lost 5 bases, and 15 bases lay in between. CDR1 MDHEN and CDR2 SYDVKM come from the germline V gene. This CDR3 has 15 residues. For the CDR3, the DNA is TGTGCCAGCAGTTATCCTTGGACGCGCGACAATGAGCAGTTCTTC. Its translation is CASSYPWTRDNEQFF.

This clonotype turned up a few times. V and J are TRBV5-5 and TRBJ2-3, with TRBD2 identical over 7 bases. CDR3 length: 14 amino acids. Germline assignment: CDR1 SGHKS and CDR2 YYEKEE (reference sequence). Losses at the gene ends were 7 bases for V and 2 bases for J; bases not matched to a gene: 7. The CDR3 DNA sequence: TGTGCCAGCGAGGCTAGCGGCTCCACAGATACGCAGTATTTT. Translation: CASEASGSTDTQYF.

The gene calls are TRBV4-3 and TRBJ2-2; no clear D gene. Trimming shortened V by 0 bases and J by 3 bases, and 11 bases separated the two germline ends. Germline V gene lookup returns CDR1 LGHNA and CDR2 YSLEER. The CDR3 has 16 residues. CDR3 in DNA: TGCGCCAGCAGCCAAGATCTCGTTTTTGACACCGGGGAGCTGTTTTTT. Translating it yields CASSQDLVFDTGELFF.